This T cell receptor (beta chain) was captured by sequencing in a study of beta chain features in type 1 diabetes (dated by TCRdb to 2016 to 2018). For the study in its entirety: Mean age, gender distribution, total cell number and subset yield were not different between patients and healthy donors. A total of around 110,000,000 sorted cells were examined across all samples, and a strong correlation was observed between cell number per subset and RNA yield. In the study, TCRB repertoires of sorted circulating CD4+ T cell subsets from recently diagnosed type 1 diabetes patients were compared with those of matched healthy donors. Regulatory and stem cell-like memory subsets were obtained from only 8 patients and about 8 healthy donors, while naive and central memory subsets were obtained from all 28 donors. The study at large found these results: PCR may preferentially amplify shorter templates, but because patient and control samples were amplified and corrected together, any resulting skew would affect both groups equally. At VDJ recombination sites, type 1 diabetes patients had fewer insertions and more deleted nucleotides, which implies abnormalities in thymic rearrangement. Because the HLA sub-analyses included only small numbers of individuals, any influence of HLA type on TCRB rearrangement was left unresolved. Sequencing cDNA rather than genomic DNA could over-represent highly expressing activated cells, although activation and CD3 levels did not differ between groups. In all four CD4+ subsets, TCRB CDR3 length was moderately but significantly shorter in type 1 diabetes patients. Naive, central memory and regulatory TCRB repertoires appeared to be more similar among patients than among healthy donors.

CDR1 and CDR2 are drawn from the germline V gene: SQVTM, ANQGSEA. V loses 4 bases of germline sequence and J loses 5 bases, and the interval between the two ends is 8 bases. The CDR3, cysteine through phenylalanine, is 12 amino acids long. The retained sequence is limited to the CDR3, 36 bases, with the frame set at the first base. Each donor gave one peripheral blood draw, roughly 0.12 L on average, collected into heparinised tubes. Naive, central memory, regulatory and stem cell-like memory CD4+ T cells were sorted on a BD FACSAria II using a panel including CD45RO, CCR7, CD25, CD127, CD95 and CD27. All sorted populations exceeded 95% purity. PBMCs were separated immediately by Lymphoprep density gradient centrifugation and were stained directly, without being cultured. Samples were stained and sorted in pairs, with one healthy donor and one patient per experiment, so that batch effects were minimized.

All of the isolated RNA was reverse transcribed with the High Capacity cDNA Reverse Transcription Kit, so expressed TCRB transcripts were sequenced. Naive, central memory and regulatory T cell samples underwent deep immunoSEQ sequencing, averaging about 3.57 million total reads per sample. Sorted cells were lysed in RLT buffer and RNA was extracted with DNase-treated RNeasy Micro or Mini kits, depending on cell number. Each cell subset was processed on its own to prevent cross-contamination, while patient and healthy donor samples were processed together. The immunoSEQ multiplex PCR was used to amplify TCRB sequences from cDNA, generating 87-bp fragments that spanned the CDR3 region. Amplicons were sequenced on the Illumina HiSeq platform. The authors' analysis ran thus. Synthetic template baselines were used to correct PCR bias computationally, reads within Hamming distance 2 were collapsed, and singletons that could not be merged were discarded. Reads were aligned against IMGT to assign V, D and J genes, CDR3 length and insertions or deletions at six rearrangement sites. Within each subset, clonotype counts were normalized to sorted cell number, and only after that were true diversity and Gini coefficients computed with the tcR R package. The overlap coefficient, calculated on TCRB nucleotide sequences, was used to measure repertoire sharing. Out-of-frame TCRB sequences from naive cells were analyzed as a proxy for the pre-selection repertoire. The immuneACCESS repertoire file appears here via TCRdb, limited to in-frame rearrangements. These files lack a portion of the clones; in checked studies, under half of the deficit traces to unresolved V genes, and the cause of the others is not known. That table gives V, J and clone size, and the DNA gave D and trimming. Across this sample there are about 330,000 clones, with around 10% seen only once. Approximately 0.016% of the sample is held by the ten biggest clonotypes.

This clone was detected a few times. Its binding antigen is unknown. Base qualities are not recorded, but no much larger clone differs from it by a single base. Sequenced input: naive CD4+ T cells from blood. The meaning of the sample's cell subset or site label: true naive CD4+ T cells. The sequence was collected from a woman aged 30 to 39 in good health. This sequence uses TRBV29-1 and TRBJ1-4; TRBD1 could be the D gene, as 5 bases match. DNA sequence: TGCAGCGTTGCAGGGCGGAATGAAAAACTGTTTTTT. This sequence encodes CSVAGRNEKLFF.